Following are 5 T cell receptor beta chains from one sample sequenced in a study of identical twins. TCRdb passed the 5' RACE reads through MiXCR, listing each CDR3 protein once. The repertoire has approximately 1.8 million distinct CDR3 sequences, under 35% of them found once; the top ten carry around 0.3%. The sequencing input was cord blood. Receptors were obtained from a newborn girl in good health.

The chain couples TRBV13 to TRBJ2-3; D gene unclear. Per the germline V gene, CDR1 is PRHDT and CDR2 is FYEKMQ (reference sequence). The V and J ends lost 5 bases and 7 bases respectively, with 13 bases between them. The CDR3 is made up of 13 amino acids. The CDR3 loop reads CASSLKLRHTQYF. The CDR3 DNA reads TGTGCCAGCAGCCTTAAGCTACGCCATACGCAGTATTTT.

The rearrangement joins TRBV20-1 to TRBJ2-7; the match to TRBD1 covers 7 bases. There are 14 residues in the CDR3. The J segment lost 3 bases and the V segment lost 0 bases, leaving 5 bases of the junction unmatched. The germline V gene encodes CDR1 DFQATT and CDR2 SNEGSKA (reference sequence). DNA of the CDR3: TGCAGTGCTAGAGACTTTACAGGGGTCTACGAGCAGTACTTC. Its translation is CSARDFTGVYEQYF.

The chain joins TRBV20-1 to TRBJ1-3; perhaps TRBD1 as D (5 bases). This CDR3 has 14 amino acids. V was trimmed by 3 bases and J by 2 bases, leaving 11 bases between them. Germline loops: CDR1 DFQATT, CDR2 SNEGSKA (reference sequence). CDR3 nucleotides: TGCAGTGCTAGTAACCAGGGCACTGGAAACACCATATATTTT. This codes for CSASNQGTGNTIYF.

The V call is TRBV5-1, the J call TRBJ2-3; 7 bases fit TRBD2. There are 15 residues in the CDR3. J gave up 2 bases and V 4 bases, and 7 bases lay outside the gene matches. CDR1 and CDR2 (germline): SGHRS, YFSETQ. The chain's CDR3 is CASSPAGLITDTQYF. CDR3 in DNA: TGCGCCAGCAGCCCGGCGGGACTAATCACAGATACGCAGTATTTT.

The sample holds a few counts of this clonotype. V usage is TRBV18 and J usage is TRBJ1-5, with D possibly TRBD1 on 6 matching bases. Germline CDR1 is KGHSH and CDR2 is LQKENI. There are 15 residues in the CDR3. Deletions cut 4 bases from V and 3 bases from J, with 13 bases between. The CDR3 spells CASSQQGVPNQPQHF. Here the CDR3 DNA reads TGTGCCAGCTCACAACAGGGTGTACCCAATCAGCCCCAGCATTTT.